This T cell receptor beta chain was identified during a study of chemoradiotherapy in HPV16-positive cancers. The table came from immunoSEQ multiplex PCR; TCRdb's copy has only in-frame clones and leaves some out. The repertoire holds about 8,800 clones, with approximately 70% as singletons. This CDR3 spans 12 amino acids. Germline V gene data show CDR1 as GTSNPN and CDR2 as SVGIG (reference sequence). The ends were cut back, 1 base at V and 9 bases at J, with 12 bases in the middle. Repertoires were sampled repeatedly during chemoradiotherapy. Only one count was recorded for this clone. The TCR was taken from a human donor with HPV-associated anogenital cancer. V is TRBV30 and J is TRBJ2-5; D perhaps matches TRBD2 (5 bases). The specimen comprised tumor tissue, sampled from a patient who underwent chemoradiotherapy. DNA for the CDR3: TGTGCCTGGAGTGGTGGGAGTGAGTCCCAGTACTTC. Translating it yields CAWSGGSESQYF.